This TCR beta chain was observed in a study of siplizumab effects on memory and regulatory T cells. Trimming shortened V by 5 bases and J by 0 bases, and 14 bases separated the two germline ends. The CDR3 is made up of 16 amino acids. The germline V gene encodes CDR1 LGHNA and CDR2 YSLEER. The data were produced by immunoSEQ multiplex PCR, yet TCRdb's version contains in-frame clones alone and is incomplete. The repertoire holds about 27,000 clones, with 70% to 85% as singletons. V usage is TRBV4-3 and J usage is TRBJ2-1; the D gene is possibly TRBD2 (5 bases). The sample was memory CD4+ T cells sorted from blood. The sequence derives from a human donor in good health. The CDR3: CASSRTGASSYNEQFF. DNA of the CDR3: TGCGCCAGCAGCAGGACTGGCGCAAGCTCCTACAATGAGCAGTTCTTC.